These T cell receptor beta chains were read from a single sample in a study of multiple sclerosis patients with progressive multifocal leukoencephalopathy. Data came from immunoSEQ multiplex PCR; TCRdb stores just in-frame clones and leaves some out. Seen here are 30,000 or so clones, around 89% observed once, and the top ten hold nearly 1.5%. Sequences were obtained from PBMCs. These receptor sequences come from a human donor with multiple sclerosis. CDR3s include the opening cysteine and the closing phenylalanine or tryptophan. D genes are given only for firm matches. Clone size is stated in some rows and not others, as once, few, many or a class when expanded.

13	NA	NA	TRBV7-2	TRBJ1-3	CASSRVRGNTIYF	TGTGCCAGCAGTCGCGTACGTGGAAACACCATATATTTT
16	few	TRBD1	TRBV15	TRBJ2-1	CATSRDRTGGGNEQFF	TGTGCCACCAGCAGAGATAGGACAGGGGGCGGGAATGAGCAGTTCTTC
18	NA	TRBD1	TRBV4-3	TRBJ2-2	CASSPGTGGESNTGELFF	TGCGCCAGCAGCCCCGGGACAGGGGGCGAATCGAACACCGGGGAGCTGTTTTTT
15	NA	TRBD1	TRBV15	TRBJ2-7	CATGLGQGTSYEQYF	TGTGCCACCGGGCTAGGACAGGGAACCTCCTACGAGCAGTACTTC
11	NA	NA	TRBV28	TRBJ1-1	CASSPREAAFF	TGTGCCAGCAGCCCCAGGGAGGCCGCTTTCTTT
14	NA	TRBD1	TRBV28	TRBJ2-1	CASPPGTAYNEQFF	TGTGCCAGCCCCCCCGGGACAGCCTACAATGAGCAGTTCTTC
16	few	TRBD1	TRBV7-2	TRBJ1-5	CASSPGDRVGDQPQHF	TGTGCCAGCAGCCCGGGGGACAGGGTCGGGGATCAGCCCCAGCATTTT
13	NA	TRBD1	TRBV11-3	TRBJ2-3	CASSHQGADTQYF	TGTGCCAGCAGCCACCAGGGGGCCGATACGCAGTATTTT
15	NA	TRBD1	TRBV11-2	TRBJ2-2	CASSLSGTGTGELFF	TGTGCCAGCAGCCTCTCAGGGACAGGCACCGGGGAGCTGTTTTTT
16	NA	NA	TRBV21-1	TRBJ1-5	CASSQVRDIRFQPQHF	TGTGCCAGCAGCCAGGTGAGGGACATTCGTTTTCAGCCCCAGCATTTT
15	NA	NA	TRBV9	TRBJ2-3	CASSVTNIHTDTQYF	TGTGCCAGCAGCGTAACAAACATCCACACAGATACGCAGTATTTT
15	NA	NA	TRBV29-1	TRBJ2-2	CSVEEPPSVGGELFF	TGCAGCGTTGAAGAGCCCCCCTCGGTGGGCGGGGAGCTGTTTTTT
16	NA	TRBD1	TRBV18	TRBJ2-7	CASSPVGAGGIYEQYF	TGTGCCAGCTCACCGGTGGGGGCAGGGGGAATCTACGAGCAGTACTTC
14	NA	TRBD1	TRBV4-3	TRBJ2-2	CASSQDRATGELFF	TGCGCCAGTAGCCAAGACAGGGCCACCGGGGAGCTGTTTTTT
13	NA	NA	TRBV5-4	TRBJ1-5	CASSKGQNQPQHF	TGTGCCAGCAGCAAAGGACAGAATCAGCCCCAGCATTTT
16	NA	NA	TRBV19	TRBJ1-2	CASSIPRGNHRTRTVF	TGTGCCAGTAGTATCCCCCGGGGCAACCACAGGACCCGTACAGTCTTC
17	once	TRBD2	TRBV7-9	TRBJ2-2	CASSPRPAGGNTGELFF	TGTGCCAGCAGCCCACGCCCAGCGGGAGGGAACACCGGGGAGCTGTTTTTT
15	NA	NA	TRBV6-1	TRBJ2-7	CASSFQPRQGGEQYF	TGTGCCAGCAGTTTTCAACCCCGACAGGGAGGCGAGCAGTACTTC
15	NA	NA	TRBV6-6	TRBJ2-1	CASSPSGVRYNEQFF	TGTGCCAGCAGCCCGTCGGGGGTCCGCTACAATGAGCAGTTCTTC
14	NA	NA	TRBV27	TRBJ2-5	CASSHKNTGETQYF	TGTGCCAGCAGTCATAAAAACACGGGGGAGACCCAGTACTTC
15	few	NA	TRBV9	TRBJ1-4	CASSVDSGRGEKLFF	TGTGCCAGCAGCGTAGATTCGGGCAGGGGAGAAAAACTGTTTTTT
15	NA	TRBD1	TRBV7-2	TRBJ1-1	CASSFWDRGNTEAFF	TGTGCCAGCAGCTTCTGGGACAGGGGGAACACTGAAGCTTTCTTT
11	NA	NA	TRBV29-1	TRBJ1-1	CSVAMNTEAFF	TGCAGCGTAGCGATGAACACTGAAGCTTTCTTT
15	NA	NA	TRBV5-4	TRBJ2-1	CASSLVASEYNEQFF	TGTGCCAGCAGCTTGGTGGCTAGCGAGTACAATGAGCAGTTCTTC
13	NA	TRBD1	TRBV25-1	TRBJ1-2	CASSAMTGFGYTF	TGTGCCAGCAGTGCCATGACAGGGTTTGGCTACACCTTC
15	NA	NA	TRBV4-2	TRBJ2-7	CASSQEVRGIHEQYF	TGTGCCAGCAGCCAAGAGGTCCGGGGTATCCACGAGCAGTACTTC
13	NA	NA	TRBV30	TRBJ1-5	CAWTTDPDQPQHF	TGTGCCTGGACCACGGATCCGGATCAGCCCCAGCATTTT
16	NA	NA	TRBV6-5	TRBJ2-1	CASSYNGLGSYNEQFF	TGTGCCAGCAGTTACAATGGGTTAGGGTCCTACAATGAGCAGTTCTTC
14	NA	NA	TRBV4-3	TRBJ1-4	CASSRGTHNEKLFF	TGCGCCAGCAGCCGCGGGACTCATAATGAAAAACTGTTTTTT
13	NA	NA	TRBV25-1	TRBJ1-2	CASSAGSNYGYTF	TGTGCCAGCAGTGCCGGCTCTAACTATGGCTACACCTTC
14	NA	TRBD2	TRBV10-3	TRBJ2-7	CASGVLAESYEQYF	TGTGCCTCCGGGGTCCTAGCGGAGTCCTACGAGCAGTACTTC
17	NA	NA	TRBV5-5	TRBJ2-4	CASSPARQGGGRDIQYF	TGTGCCAGCAGCCCGGCCCGACAGGGAGGGGGAAGGGACATTCAGTACTTC
13	NA	NA	TRBV30	TRBJ2-7	CAWSVGQAYEQYF	TGTGCCTGGAGTGTAGGCCAGGCTTACGAGCAGTACTTC
15	NA	NA	TRBV6-1	TRBJ1-1	CASSQQDSRRTEAFF	TGTGCCAGCAGCCAACAGGACAGTCGGCGGACTGAAGCTTTCTTT
16	NA	TRBD1	TRBV6-4	TRBJ2-6	CASSAGGASGANVLTF	TGTGCCAGCAGTGCAGGGGGCGCTTCTGGGGCCAACGTCCTGACTTTC
15	NA	TRBD1	TRBV19	TRBJ2-7	CASSMTGGNSYEQYF	TGTGCCAGTAGTATGACAGGGGGCAACTCCTACGAGCAGTACTTC
16	NA	NA	TRBV5-1	TRBJ1-4	CASSLFPAGANEKLFF	TGCGCCAGCAGCTTGTTTCCTGCGGGGGCTAATGAAAAACTGTTTTTT
17	NA	NA	TRBV11-2	TRBJ1-6	CASSLVAAGAGNSPLHF	TGTGCCAGCAGCTTAGTAGCGGCAGGGGCGGGTAATTCACCCCTCCACTTT
17	NA	NA	TRBV25-1	TRBJ2-3	CASRPTSQGIVSDTQYF	TGTGCCAGCCGTCCGACCTCACAGGGAATAGTTTCAGATACGCAGTATTTT
15	NA	NA	TRBV11-2	TRBJ2-1	CASSSPGRPYNEQFF	TGTGCCAGCAGCTCCCCGGGACGACCCTACAATGAGCAGTTCTTC
17	NA	NA	TRBV27	TRBJ2-7	CASSPGSFATRAYEQYF	TGTGCCAGCAGTCCTGGGTCCTTCGCCACTAGAGCCTACGAGCAGTACTTC
14	NA	TRBD2	TRBV2	TRBJ2-2	CAGTSGSVSGELFF	TGTGCCGGTACTAGCGGGAGTGTGTCCGGGGAGCTGTTTTTT
18	NA	TRBD2	TRBV4-3	TRBJ2-3	CASSPNLRLAGGTDTQYF	TGCGCCAGCAGCCCGAACCTTAGACTAGCGGGGGGTACAGATACGCAGTATTTT
17	NA	NA	TRBV27	TRBJ1-2	CASSLGTTGKGMYGYTF	TGTGCCAGCAGTTTAGGAACCACAGGGAAGGGGATGTATGGCTACACCTTC
15	NA	TRBD1	TRBV6-5	TRBJ1-2	CASSYTGTANYGYTF	TGTGCCAGCAGTTACACCGGGACAGCTAACTATGGCTACACCTTC
12	NA	NA	TRBV29-1	TRBJ1-2	CSVGELSYGYTF	TGCAGCGTGGGGGAGTTAAGCTATGGCTACACCTTC
13	NA	TRBD1	TRBV5-1	TRBJ2-7	CASGGQGFSEQYF	TGCGCCAGCGGGGGACAGGGGTTTTCGGAGCAGTACTTC
13	NA	NA	TRBV4-1	TRBJ2-3	CASSQGFTDTQYF	TGCGCCAGCAGCCAAGGGTTCACAGATACGCAGTATTTT
14	NA	TRBD1	TRBV7-2	TRBJ1-1	CASSLRGRYTEAFF	TGTGCCAGCAGCTTAAGGGGGCGGTACACTGAAGCTTTCTTT
15	NA	NA	TRBV6-1	TRBJ1-2	CATRLGPATNYGYTF	TGTGCCACCAGACTAGGGCCAGCCACTAACTATGGCTACACCTTC
14	NA	NA	TRBV6-1	TRBJ1-5	CASSSTTSNQPQHF	TGTGCCAGCAGTTCTACAACTAGCAATCAGCCCCAGCATTTT
16	NA	TRBD1	TRBV28	TRBJ2-2	CASSETGSLNTGELFF	TGTGCCAGCAGCGAGACAGGGAGCTTGAACACCGGGGAGCTGTTTTTT
13	NA	NA	TRBV6-4	TRBJ1-1	CASSSGESTEAFF	TGTGCCAGCAGCTCGGGGGAAAGCACTGAAGCTTTCTTT
17	NA	TRBD2	TRBV7-2	TRBJ2-7	CASSLGGLASSSYEQYF	TGTGCCAGCAGCTTAGGGGGACTAGCGAGCAGCTCCTACGAGCAGTACTTC
17	NA	NA	TRBV7-5	TRBJ2-7	CARSPVYPGDRDYEQYF	TGTGCCAGAAGCCCTGTATACCCCGGGGACAGAGACTACGAGCAGTACTTC
18	NA	NA	TRBV4-1	TRBJ1-1	CASSQDMGGAAGNTEAFF	TGCGCCAGCAGCCAAGATATGGGCGGGGCGGCGGGGAACACTGAAGCTTTCTTT
14	NA	TRBD2	TRBV9	TRBJ2-1	CASSVSGLENEQFF	TGTGCCAGCAGCGTATCAGGACTAGAAAATGAGCAGTTCTTC
13	once	NA	TRBV7-7	TRBJ2-7	CASSFRRSYEQYF	TGTGCCAGCAGCTTTAGGAGGTCCTACGAGCAGTACTTC